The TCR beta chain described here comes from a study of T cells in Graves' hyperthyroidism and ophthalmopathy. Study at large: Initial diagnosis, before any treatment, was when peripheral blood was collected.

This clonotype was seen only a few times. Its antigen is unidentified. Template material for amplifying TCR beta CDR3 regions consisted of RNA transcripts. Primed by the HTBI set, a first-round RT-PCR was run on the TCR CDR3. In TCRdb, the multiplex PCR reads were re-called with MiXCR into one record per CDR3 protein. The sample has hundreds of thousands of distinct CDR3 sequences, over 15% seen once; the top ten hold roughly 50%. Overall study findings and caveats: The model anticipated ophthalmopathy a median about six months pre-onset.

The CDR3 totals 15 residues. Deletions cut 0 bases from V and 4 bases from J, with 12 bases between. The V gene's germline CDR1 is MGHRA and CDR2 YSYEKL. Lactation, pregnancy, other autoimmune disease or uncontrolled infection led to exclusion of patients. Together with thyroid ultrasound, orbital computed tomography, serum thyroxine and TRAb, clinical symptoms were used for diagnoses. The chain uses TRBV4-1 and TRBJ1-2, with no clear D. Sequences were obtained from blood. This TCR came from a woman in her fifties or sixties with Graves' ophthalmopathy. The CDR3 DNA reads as TGCGCCAGCAGCCAAGATCGGACGGCAGTCTATGGCTACACCTTC. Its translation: CASSQDRTAVYGYTF.